This T cell receptor (beta chain) stems from a study of siplizumab effects on memory and regulatory T cells. The assay was immunoSEQ multiplex PCR, and TCRdb's table has in-frame clones only and misses some. In the table there are about 110,000 clones, about 90% of which are singletons. J gave up 3 bases and V 6 bases, and 7 bases lay outside the gene matches. The germline V gene encodes CDR1 SNHLY and CDR2 FYNNEI. The CDR3 sequence is 14 residues long. The sequence derives from a human donor in good health. The genes are TRBV2 and TRBJ2-5; 7 bases match TRBD2. The sample was Tregs sorted from blood. The CDR3 spells CASRAGPWEETQYF. In nucleotides, the CDR3 is TGTGCCAGCAGAGCGGGACCCTGGGAAGAGACCCAGTACTTC. The variable domain in full, with the rest retrieved from reference TRBV2 and TRBJ2-5, is EPEVTQTPSHQVTQMGQEVILRCVPISNHLYFYWYRQILGQKVEFLVSFYNNEISEKSEIFDDQFSVERPDGSNFTLKIRSTKLEDSAMYFCASRAGPWEETQYFGPGTRLLVL.